This T cell receptor beta chain derives from a study of graft-versus-host responses after intestinal transplantation. The wider study: Anti-thymocyte globulin was used for induction in all recipients, who then took tacrolimus and steroids for roughly 3 years. Regarding the study as a whole: Recipient bone marrow held GvH clones, some seen earlier in ileum or blood.

About this clone: Its antigen remains unknown.

Some clones are missing from TCRdb's copy, which holds only in-frame ones; the method was immunoSEQ multiplex PCR. The table includes tens of thousands of clones, about nine tenths detected once. Lamina propria and intraepithelial lymphocytes were released by processing graft tissue. Germline values: CDR1 SNHLY, CDR2 FYNNEI. The V gene lost 3 bases and the J gene lost 7 bases, with 30 bases spanning the gap. The CDR3 is 19 residues long. The rearrangement uses TRBV2 and TRBJ2-5; D unclear. This clonotype was obtained from a human patient who received an intestinal transplant, so some T cells may come from the graft donor. The sample here was ileum tissue, taken around 350 days after transplant. CDR3 nucleotides: TGTGCCAGCAGTGAGCCCCTTAACCGGATAGGTCCAACCAAGGGGACCCAGTACTTC. Protein product: CASSEPLNRIGPTKGTQYF.